This T cell receptor (beta chain) was sequenced during a study of T cells in Graves' hyperthyroidism and ophthalmopathy (dated by TCRdb to between 2018 and 2021). About the investigation overall: Peripheral blood samples were taken at initial diagnosis, before any treatment was given. To identify distinguishing TCR V-J signatures, a discovery cohort of 100 or so patients was used, comprising 40 to 45 with Graves' ophthalmopathy and 57 with stable Graves' hyperthyroidism. Prospective prediction of ophthalmopathy was tested in an independent validation cohort consisting of 18 hyperthyroidism patients and some 16 patients who later progressed to ophthalmopathy. The 95 to 100 discovery patients were randomly split 7:3 into training and test sets. The study also compared thyroid tissue and blood T-cell repertoires from about six Graves' hyperthyroidism patients. After blood sampling, hyperthyroidism patients were treated with methimazole at a starting dose of 30 mg daily, and ophthalmopathy patients were treated with high-dose intravenous methylprednisolone. TCR Vbeta CDR3 sequencing of around 130 peripheral blood samples (approximately 44 ophthalmopathy, approximately 80 hyperthyroidism and roughly 17 progressor patients) is reported in the paper. Points the paper makes about the study in general: Sample size was not statistically predetermined, and blinding of investigators to group allocation was not performed. Most expanded thyroid clonotypes (frequency above 0.001) were also detected in blood, a finding suggesting that blood repertoires may reflect thyroid immune responses. A 13 V-J signature model separated ophthalmopathy from stable hyperthyroidism, with around 91% sensitivity and 81.08% specificity in cross-validation and 80%/75% in testing. During validation, the model predicted progression to ophthalmopathy a median of roughly 7.1 months ahead of onset, with around 71% sensitivity and around 72% specificity.

TCR beta CDR3 regions were amplified from RNA transcripts. The TCR CDR3 was subjected to a first round of RT-PCR using the HTBI primer set and the Qiagen OneStep RT-PCR kit. The libraries were constructed in a second round of multiplex PCR and then size-selected and purified. Paired-end sequencing of the libraries was performed with 100 bp reads on an Illumina HiSeq2000. Per the authors' processing: Raw data were processed with SOAPnuke, discarding reads with adapters, uncalled bases, mean Phred below 15, or no exact constant-primer or identifier match. COPE v1.2.5 was used to merge high-quality paired reads, and clonotypes were defined as unique nucleotide sequences. Clonotypes were aligned to IMGT TRBV, TRBD and TRBJ reference segments using MiTCR v1.1. The analysis included only V-J combinations with a frequency above 0.0001, which together covered more than 99% of the repertoires. A TCS score was defined as the ratio of F50 (clonal expansion) to E x V (chaos), with BLOSUM62-based TCRdist applied between CDR3 peptides within each V-J. Welch's t-statistics and random forest reduced some 510 V-J features to 13, which were used in a naive Bayes classifier (R e1071). TCRdb reprocessed the public reads (quality trimming at Q25 with fastp, clone calling with MiXCR) and kept in-frame beta chains. Records with the same CDR3 protein are collapsed into one entry carrying the most frequent genes and DNA. None of the V and J calls come from the authors' own analysis; TCRdb made them. The sample table shows hundreds of thousands of distinct CDR3 sequences, and 14% are seen once. Clones ranked in the top ten supply 10% of the sample.

This clonotype appeared many times. There is no known antigen for this receptor. Base qualities were left out, and no much larger clone turns up one base away. CDR3 length: 14 amino acids, cysteine to phenylalanine. The kept DNA is CDR3 alone, 42 bases in frame from the first base. Trimming removed 0 bases from V and 6 bases from J, leaving 10 bases between the germline ends. A patient counted as having stable Graves' hyperthyroidism if no progression to ophthalmopathy occurred over 18 months of follow-up. Hyperthyroidism patients were aged 18 to 65 years and newly diagnosed, with disease duration of less than 2 months. Any patient with an uncontrolled infection, another autoimmune disease, pregnancy or lactation was excluded. Diagnoses were established on the basis of clinical symptoms, serum thyroxine and TRAb, thyroid ultrasound, and orbital computed tomography. PBMCs were separated from over 9 ml of fresh peripheral blood using Ficoll-Paque density gradient centrifugation. Trizol reagent was used to extract total RNA, and RNA quality was then checked on an Agilent 2100 Bioanalyzer.

Recombination linked TRBV12-3 or TRBV12-4 to TRBJ2-3; a tentative D call is TRBD2 (6 bases match). The TCR originated in a woman younger than 35 with Graves' hyperthyroidism. Sequencing was carried out using blood. At the DNA level, the sequence is TGTGCCAGCAGTTTAGCGGGAGGTAGGGATACGCAGTATTTT. The resulting protein is CASSLAGGRDTQYF.